This T cell receptor (beta chain) derives from a study of shared clonotypes between healthy human individuals. Study as a whole: Per donor, three plates held CD4 naive cells, three held CD4 memory, two held CD8 naive and one held CD8 memory.

Adults of Caucasian background living in Nashville, Tennessee made up all donors. TCRdb keeps only in-frame clones here, not all; method: immunoSEQ multiplex PCR. This table has over 2 million clones, just under 95% appearing once. The V end was cut by 3 bases, the J end by 8 bases, with 16 bases between. Germline CDR1 is GTSNPN and CDR2 is SVGIG (reference sequence). The CDR3 spans 13 residues. J is TRBJ1-2 and V is TRBV30, with D unresolved. Sequencing was carried out using naive CD4+ T cells from PBMCs. The subset here: CD45RA+ positively selected. This TCR came from a young man in good health. Some clones in this sample may be carry-over from other donors' samples. Here the CDR3 reads CAWRVGVGDGYTF. CDR3 nucleotide sequence: TGTGCCTGGAGGGTTGGGGTCGGAGACGGCTACACCTTC.